Below are 5 T cell receptor beta chains sequenced from a single sample in a study of cytomegalovirus exposure and HLA in healthy donors. The PCR made use of 60 Vbeta and 13 Jbeta primers. The assay was immunoSEQ multiplex PCR, and TCRdb's table has in-frame clones only and misses some. The top ten hold less than 4% of the sample, which has 100,000 to 150,000 clones, approximately 80% seen once. Material for sequencing was PBMCs. All receptors come from a human donor in good health.

This clone showed up just a few times. The CDR3 DNA follows: TGTGCCAGTACTCGGCCAGGGGTGGTCGCTTTCTTT. It translates to CASTRPGVVAFF. The chain joins TRBV19 to TRBJ1-1; D perhaps matches TRBD1 (6 bases). Trimming pared 7 bases from V and 11 bases from J, leaving 17 bases between. Germline V gene data show CDR1 as LNHDA and CDR2 as SQIVND (reference sequence). The CDR3 has 12 amino acids.

V is TRBV5-1 and J is TRBJ2-1, with 12 nucleotides matching TRBD2. This CDR3 is 16 amino acids long. Trimming removed 7 bases from V and 7 bases from J; junction bases left unmatched: 12. Germline V gene sequence: CDR1 SGHRS, CDR2 YFSETQ. As DNA, the CDR3 is TGCGCCAGCCGCAGGCTAGCGGGAGGGCCGAAGAATGAGCAGTTCTTC. Its protein is CASRRLAGGPKNEQFF.

This clone appeared a few times. The CDR3 is CASSSPDSYSYEQYF. The CDR3 DNA is TGTGCCAGCAGCTCCCCCGACAGCTACTCCTACGAGCAGTACTTC. The chain has TRBV7-9 and TRBJ2-7; possibly TRBD1 for D (5 bases). V lost 4 bases and J lost 0, with 13 bases in between. CDR1 SEHNR and CDR2 FQNEAQ come from the germline V gene (reference sequence). The CDR3 length is 15 residues.

The chain has TRBV28 and TRBJ1-1; D may be TRBD1 (5 bases). CDR1 and CDR2 from the germline V gene are MDHEN and SYDVKM. Trimming left V 7 bases short and J 0 bases short, with 12 bases between. CDR3 length: 14 residues. This CDR3 is CASTPQVMNTEAFF. CDR3 in DNA: TGTGCCAGCACCCCACAGGTCATGAACACTGAAGCTTTCTTT.

The chain joins TRBV7-6 to TRBJ2-7; 7 nucleotides match TRBD2. This CDR3 has 16 amino acids. V dropped 5 bases and J dropped 5; count of bases not matched to a gene: 15. CDR1 and CDR2 (germline): SGHVS, FNYEAQ. CDR3 nucleotides: TGTGCCAGCAGCCGTAGCCTGCGGGAGTCTATGGACGAGCAGTACTTC. Translating gives CASSRSLRESMDEQYF.